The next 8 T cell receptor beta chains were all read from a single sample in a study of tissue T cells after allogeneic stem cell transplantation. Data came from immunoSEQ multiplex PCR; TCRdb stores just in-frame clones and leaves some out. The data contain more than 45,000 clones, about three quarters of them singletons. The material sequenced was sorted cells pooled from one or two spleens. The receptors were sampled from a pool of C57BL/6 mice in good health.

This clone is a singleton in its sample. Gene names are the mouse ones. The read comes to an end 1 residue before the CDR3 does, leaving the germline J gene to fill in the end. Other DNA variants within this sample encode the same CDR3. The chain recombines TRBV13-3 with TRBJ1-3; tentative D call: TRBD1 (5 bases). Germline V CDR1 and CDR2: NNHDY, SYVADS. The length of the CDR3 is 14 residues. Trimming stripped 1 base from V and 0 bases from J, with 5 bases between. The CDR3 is CASSDRGSGNTLYF. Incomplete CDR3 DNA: TGTGCCAGCAGTGATAGGGGTTCTGGAAATACGCTCTAT. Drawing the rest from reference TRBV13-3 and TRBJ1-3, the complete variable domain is EAAVTQSPRSKVAVTGGKVTLSCHQTNNHDYMYWYRQDTGHGLRLIHYSYVADSTEKGDIPDGYKASRPSQENFSLILELASLSQTAVYFCASSDRGSGNTLYFGEGSRLIVV.

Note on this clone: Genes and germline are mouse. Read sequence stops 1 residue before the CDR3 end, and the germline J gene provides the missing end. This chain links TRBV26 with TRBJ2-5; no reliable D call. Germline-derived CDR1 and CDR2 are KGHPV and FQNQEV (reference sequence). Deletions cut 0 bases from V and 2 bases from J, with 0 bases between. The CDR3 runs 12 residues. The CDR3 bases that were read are TGTGCCAGCAGTCTGTCCCAAGACACCCAGTAC. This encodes CASSLSQDTQY. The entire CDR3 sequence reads CASSLSQDTQYF.

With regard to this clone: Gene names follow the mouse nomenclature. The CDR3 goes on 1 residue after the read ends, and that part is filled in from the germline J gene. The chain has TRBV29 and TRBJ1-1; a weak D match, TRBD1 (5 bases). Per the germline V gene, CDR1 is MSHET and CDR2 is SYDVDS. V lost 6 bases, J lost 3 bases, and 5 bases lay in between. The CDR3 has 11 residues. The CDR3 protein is CASRGDTEVFF. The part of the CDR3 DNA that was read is TGTGCTAGCAGAGGGGACACAGAAGTCTTC.

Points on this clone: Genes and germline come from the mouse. The CDR3 here is CASSSGGGNSPLYF. CDR3 DNA (partial): TGTGCCAGCAGCTCGGGAGGGGGGAATTCGCCCCTCTAC. The chain couples TRBV4 to TRBJ1-6, with D maybe TRBD1 (6 bases). The CDR3 end is not reached by the read, which stops 1 residue before it; the germline J gene fills it in. TRBJ1-6 is an ORF; its function is uncertain. The CDR3 sequence is 14 residues long. CDR1 and CDR2 from the germline V gene are LGHDT and YNNKQL (reference sequence). Deletions cut 4 bases from V and 7 bases from J, with 11 bases between.

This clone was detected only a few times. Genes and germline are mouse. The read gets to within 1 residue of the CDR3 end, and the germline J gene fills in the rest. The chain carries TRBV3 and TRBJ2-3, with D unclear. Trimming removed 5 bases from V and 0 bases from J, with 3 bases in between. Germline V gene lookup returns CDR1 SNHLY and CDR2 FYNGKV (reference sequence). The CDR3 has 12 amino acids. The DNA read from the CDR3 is TGTGCCAGCAGCCCCAGTGCAGAAACGCTGTAT. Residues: CASSPSAETLY. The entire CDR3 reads CASSPSAETLYF.

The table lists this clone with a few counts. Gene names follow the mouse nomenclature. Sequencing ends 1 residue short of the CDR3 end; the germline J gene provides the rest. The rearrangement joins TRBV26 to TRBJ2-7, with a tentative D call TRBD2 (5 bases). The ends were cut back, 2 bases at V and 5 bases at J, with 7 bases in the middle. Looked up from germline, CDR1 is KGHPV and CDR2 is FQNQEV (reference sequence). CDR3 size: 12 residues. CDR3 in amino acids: CASSLTGDEQYF. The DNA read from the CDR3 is TGTGCCAGCAGTCTGACTGGAGATGAACAGTAC. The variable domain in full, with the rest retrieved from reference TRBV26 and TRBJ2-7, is NSKVIQTPRYLVKGQGQKAKMRCIPEKGHPVVFWYQQNKNNEFKFLINFQNQEVLQQIDMTEKRFSAECPSNSPCSLEIQSSEAGDSALYLCASSLTGDEQYFGPGTRLTVL.

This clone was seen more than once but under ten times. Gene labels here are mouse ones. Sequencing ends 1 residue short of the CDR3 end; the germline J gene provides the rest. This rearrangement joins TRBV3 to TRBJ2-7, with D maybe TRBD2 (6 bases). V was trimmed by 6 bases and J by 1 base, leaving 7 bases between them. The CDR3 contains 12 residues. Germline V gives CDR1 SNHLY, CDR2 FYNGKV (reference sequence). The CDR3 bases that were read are TGTGCCAGCAGAGACTGGTCCTATGAACAGTAC. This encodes CASRDWSYEQY. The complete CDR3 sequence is CASRDWSYEQYF.

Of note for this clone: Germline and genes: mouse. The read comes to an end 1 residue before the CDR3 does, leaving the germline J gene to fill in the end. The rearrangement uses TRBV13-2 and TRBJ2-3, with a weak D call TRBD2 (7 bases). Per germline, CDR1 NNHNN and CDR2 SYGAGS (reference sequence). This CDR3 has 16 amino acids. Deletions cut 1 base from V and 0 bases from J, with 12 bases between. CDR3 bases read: TGTGCCAGCGGTGATAGATGGGGGGCTAGTGCAGAAACGCTGTAT. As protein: CASGDRWGASAETLY. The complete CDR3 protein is CASGDRWGASAETLYF.